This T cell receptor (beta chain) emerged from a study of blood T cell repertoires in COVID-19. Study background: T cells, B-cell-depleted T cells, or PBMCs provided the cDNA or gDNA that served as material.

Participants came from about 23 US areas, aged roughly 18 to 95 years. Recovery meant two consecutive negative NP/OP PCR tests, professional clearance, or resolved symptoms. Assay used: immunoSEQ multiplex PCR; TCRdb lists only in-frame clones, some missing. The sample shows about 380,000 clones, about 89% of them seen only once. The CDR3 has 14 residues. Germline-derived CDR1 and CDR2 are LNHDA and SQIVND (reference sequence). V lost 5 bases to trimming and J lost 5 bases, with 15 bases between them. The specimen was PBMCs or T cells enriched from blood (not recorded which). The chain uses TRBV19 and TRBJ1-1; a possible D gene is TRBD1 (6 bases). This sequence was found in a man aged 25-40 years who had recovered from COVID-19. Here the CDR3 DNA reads TGTGCCAGTAGTTCAGGGGTTCTAGGGACTGAAGCTTTCTTT. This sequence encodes CASSSGVLGTEAFF. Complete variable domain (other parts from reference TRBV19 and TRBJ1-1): DGGITQSPKYLFRKEGQNVTLSCEQNLNHDAMYWYRQDPGQGLRLIYYSQIVNDFQKGDIAEGYSVSREKKESFPLTVTSAQKNPTAFYLCASSSGVLGTEAFFGQGTRLTVV.